Ten or more counts support the clone carrying this TCR beta chain. Germline CDR1 reads SGHKS; CDR2 reads YYEKEE (reference sequence). V gave up 0 bases and J gave up 5 bases, with 20 bases separating them. The CDR3 runs to 17 residues. This entry is derived from a study of T-cell reconstitution after alpha-beta-depleted transplantation in children. The TCRbeta library was prepared with unique molecular identifiers. TCRdb called the PCR reads again in MiXCR, with one record for every CDR3 protein. Here the sample spans some 640,000 distinct CDR3 sequences, around a sixth being singletons. Sequences were derived from PBMCs from the stem cell graft donor, sampled from the stem cell graft. The J gene is TRBJ1-2, the V gene TRBV5-5; D is perhaps TRBD1 (5 bases). The TCR originated in a human donor who donated a stem cell graft to a child with acute myeloid leukemia. The DNA for the CDR3 is TGTGCCAGCAGCTTGGCCATGGCAGGGATCGCGGAATATGGCTACACCTTC. Its protein is CASSLAMAGIAEYGYTF.